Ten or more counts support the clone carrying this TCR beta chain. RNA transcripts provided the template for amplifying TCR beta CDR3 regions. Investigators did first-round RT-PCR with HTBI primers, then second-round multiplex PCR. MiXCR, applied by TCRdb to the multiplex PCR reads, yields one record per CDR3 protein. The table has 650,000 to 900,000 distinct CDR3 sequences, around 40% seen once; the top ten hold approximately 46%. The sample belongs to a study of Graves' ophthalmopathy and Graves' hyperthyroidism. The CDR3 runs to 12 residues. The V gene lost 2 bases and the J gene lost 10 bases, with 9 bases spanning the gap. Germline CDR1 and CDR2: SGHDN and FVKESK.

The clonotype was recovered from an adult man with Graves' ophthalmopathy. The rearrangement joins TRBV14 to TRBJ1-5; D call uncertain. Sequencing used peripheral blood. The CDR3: CASSQSGEPQHF. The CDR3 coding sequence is TGTGCCAGCAGCCAAAGTGGGGAACCCCAGCATTTT. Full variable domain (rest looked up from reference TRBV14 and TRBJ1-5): EAGVTQFPSHSVIEKGQTVTLRCDPISGHDNLYWYRRVMGKEIKFLLHFVKESKQDESGMPNNRFLAERTGGTYSTLKVQPAELEDSGVYFCASSQSGEPQHFGDGTRLSIL.